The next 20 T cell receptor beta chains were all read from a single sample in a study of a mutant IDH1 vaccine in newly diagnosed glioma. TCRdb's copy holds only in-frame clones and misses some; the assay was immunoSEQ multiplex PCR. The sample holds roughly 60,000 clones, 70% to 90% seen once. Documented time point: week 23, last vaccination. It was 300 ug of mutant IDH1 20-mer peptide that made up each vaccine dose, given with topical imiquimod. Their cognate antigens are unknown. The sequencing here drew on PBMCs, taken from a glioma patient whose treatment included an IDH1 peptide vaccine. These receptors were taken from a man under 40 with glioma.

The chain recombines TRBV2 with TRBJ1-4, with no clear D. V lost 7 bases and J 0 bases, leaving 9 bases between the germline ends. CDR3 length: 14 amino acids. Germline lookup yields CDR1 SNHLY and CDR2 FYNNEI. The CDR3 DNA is TGTGCCAGCACTCGGTCAGCAACTAATGAAAAACTGTTTTTT. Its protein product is CASTRSATNEKLFF. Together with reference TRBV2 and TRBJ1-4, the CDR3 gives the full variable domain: EPEVTQTPSHQVTQMGQEVILRCVPISNHLYFYWYRQILGQKVEFLVSFYNNEISEKSEIFDDQFSVERPDGSNFTLKIRSTKLEDSAMYFCASTRSATNEKLFFGSGTQLSVL.

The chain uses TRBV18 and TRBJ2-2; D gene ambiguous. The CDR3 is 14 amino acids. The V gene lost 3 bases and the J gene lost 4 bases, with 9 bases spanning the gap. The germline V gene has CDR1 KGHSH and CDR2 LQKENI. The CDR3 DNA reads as TGTGCCAGCTCACCTGGGTCAGGCACCGGGGAGCTGTTTTTT. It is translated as CASSPGSGTGELFF.

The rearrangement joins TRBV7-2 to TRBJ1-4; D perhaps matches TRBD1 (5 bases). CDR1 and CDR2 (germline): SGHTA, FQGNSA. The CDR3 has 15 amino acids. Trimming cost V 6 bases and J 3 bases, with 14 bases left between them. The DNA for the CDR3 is TGTGCCAGCAGACCTACGGGACTCCCTAATGAAAAACTGTTTTTT. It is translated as CASRPTGLPNEKLFF.

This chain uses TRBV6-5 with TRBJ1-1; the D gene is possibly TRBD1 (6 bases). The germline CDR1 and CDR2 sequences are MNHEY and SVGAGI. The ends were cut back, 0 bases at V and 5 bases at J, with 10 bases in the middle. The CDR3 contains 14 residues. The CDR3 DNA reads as TGTGCCAGCAGTTACTCAGGGGGTAAAACTGAAGCTTTCTTT. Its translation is CASSYSGGKTEAFF.

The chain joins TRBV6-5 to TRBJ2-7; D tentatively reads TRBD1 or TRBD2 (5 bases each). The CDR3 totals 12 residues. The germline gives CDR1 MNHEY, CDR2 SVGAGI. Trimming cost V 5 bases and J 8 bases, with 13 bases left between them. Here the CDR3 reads CASSKTSGQQYF. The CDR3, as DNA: TGTGCCAGCAGTAAAACCTCGGGACAGCAGTACTTC.

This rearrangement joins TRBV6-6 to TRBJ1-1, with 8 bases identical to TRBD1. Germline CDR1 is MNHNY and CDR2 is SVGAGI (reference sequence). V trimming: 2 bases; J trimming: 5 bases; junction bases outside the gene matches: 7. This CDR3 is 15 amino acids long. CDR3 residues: CASSYLQRTGTEAFF. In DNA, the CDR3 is TGTGCCAGCAGTTACCTACAACGGACAGGGACTGAAGCTTTCTTT.

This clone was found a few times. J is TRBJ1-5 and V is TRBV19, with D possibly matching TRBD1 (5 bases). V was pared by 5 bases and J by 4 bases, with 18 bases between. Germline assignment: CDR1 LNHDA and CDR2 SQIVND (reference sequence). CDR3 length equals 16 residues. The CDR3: CASSGQIGTDNQPQHF. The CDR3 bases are TGTGCCAGTAGTGGCCAAATCGGGACGGATAATCAGCCCCAGCATTTT.

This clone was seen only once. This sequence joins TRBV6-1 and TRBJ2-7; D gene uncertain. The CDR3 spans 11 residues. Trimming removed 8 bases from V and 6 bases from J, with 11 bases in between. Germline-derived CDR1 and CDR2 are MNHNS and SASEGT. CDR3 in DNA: TGTGCCAGCTTAGATCCGACCGAGCAGTACTTC. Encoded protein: CASLDPTEQYF.

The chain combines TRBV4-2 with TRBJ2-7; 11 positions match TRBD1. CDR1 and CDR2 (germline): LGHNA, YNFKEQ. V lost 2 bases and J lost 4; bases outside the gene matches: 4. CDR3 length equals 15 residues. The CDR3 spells CASSQFGQGAYEQYF. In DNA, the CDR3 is TGTGCCAGCAGCCAATTCGGACAGGGGGCTTACGAGCAGTACTTC.

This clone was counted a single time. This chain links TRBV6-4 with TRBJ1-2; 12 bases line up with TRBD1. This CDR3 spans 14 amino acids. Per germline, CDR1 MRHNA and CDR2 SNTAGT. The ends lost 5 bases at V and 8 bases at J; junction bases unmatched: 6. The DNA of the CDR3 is TGTGCCAGCAGTACCGGGACAGGGGGCCGAGGCTACACCTTC. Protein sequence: CASSTGTGGRGYTF.

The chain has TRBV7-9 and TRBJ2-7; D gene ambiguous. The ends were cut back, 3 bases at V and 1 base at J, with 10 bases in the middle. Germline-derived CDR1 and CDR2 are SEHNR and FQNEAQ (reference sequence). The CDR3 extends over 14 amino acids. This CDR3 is CASSFAGRSYEQYF. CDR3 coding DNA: TGTGCCAGCAGCTTTGCCGGTAGATCCTACGAGCAGTACTTC.

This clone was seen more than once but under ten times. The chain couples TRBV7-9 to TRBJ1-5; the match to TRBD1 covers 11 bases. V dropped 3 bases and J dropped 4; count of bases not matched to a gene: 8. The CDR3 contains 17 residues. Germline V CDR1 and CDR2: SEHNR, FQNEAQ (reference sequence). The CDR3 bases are TGTGCCAGCAGCTTGGGACAGGGGGGCTGGAGTAATCAGCCCCAGCATTTT. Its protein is CASSLGQGGWSNQPQHF. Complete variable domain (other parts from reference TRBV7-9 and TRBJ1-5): DTGVSQNPRHKITKRGQNVTFRCDPISEHNRLYWYRQTLGQGPEFLTYFQNEAQLEKSRLLSDRFSAERPKGSFSTLEIQRTEQGDSAMYLCASSLGQGGWSNQPQHFGDGTRLSIL.

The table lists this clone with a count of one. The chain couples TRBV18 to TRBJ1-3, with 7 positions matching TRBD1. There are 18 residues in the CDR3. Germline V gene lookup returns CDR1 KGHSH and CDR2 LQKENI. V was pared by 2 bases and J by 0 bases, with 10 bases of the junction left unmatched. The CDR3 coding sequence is TGTGCCAGCTCACCAAGCGACAGGGCCCAAAGCTCTGGAAACACCATATATTTT. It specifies CASSPSDRAQSSGNTIYF.

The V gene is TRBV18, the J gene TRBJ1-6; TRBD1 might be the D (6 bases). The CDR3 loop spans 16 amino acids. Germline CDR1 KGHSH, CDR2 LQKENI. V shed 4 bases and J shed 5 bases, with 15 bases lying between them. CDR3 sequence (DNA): TGTGCCAGCTCACTGAGGGGACATTTCGATAATTCACCCCTCCACTTT. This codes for CASSLRGHFDNSPLHF.

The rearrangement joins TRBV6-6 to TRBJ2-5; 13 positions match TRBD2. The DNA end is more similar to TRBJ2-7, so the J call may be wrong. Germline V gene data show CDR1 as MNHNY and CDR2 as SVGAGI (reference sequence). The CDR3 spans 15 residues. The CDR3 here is CASSWTSGGVYEQYF. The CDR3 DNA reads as TGTGCCAGCAGCTGGACTAGCGGGGGAGTTTACGAGCAGTACTTC.

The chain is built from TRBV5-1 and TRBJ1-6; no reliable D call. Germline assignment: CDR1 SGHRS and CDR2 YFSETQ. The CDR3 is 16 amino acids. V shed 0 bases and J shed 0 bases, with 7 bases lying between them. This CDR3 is CASSLVQSSYNSPLHF. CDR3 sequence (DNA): TGCGCCAGCAGCTTGGTGCAGAGCTCCTATAATTCACCCCTCCACTTT.

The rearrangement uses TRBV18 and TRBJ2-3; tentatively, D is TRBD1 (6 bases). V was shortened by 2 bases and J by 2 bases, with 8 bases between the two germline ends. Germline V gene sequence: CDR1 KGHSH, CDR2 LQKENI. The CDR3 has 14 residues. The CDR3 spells CASSPGQSTDTQYF. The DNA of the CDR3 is TGTGCCAGCTCACCAGGACAGTCCACAGATACGCAGTATTTT.

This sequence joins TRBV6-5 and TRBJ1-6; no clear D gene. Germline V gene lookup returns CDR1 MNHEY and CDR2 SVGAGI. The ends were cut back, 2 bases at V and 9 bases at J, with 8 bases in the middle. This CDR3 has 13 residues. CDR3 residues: CASSYTVGSPLHF. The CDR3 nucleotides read TGTGCCAGCAGTTACACCGTAGGTTCACCCCTCCACTTT.

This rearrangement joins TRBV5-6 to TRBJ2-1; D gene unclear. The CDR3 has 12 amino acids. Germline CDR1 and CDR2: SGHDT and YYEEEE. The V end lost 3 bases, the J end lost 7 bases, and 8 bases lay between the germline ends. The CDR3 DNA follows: TGTGCCAGCAGCTGGATGGGGAATGAGCAGTTCTTC. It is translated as CASSWMGNEQFF. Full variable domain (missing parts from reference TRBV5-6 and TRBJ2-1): DAGVTQSPTHLIKTRGQQVTLRCSPKSGHDTVSWYQQALGQGPQFIFQYYEEEERQRGNFPDRFSGHQFPNYSSELNVNALLLGDSALYLCASSWMGNEQFFGPGTRLTVL.

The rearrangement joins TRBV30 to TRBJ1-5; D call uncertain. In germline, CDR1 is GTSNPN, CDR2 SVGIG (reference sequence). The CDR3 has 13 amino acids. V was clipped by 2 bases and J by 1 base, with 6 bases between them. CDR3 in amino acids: CAWSKRSNQPQHF. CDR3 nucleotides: TGTGCCTGGAGTAAGAGGAGCAATCAGCCCCAGCATTTT.